This T cell receptor (beta chain) comes out of a study of shared clonotypes between healthy human individuals. Trimming removed 5 bases at V and 3 bases at J, with 14 bases between. The germline V gene has CDR1 SGHAT and CDR2 FQNNGV. The CDR3 extends over 14 amino acids. A note on this clone: As yet, its antigen is unknown.

Study-wide results and limits: Clonotypes that were shared across a handful of donors made up about 4.5% of naive CD4 clonotypes. A generally larger estimated richness was seen in naive subsets than in memory subsets. Depth was large, yet rarefaction showed that sorted-subset sequencing was incomplete.

Profiled with immunoSEQ multiplex PCR; TCRdb holds only in-frame clones, not every one. The sample records hundreds of thousands of clones, 95% to 97% being singletons. Only CD45RO-negative cells positively selected for CCR7 counted as naive CD8 cells, so terminally differentiated effector memory CD45RA+ cells were excluded. The chain carries TRBV11-2 and TRBJ2-7; TRBD1 might be the D (6 bases). The sequence came from a woman under 40 in good health. The sequenced material came from naive CD8+ T cells sorted from blood. CDR3 region: CASSTQGLSYEQYF. DNA of the CDR3: TGTGCCAGCAGCACGCAGGGGCTAAGCTACGAGCAGTACTTC.